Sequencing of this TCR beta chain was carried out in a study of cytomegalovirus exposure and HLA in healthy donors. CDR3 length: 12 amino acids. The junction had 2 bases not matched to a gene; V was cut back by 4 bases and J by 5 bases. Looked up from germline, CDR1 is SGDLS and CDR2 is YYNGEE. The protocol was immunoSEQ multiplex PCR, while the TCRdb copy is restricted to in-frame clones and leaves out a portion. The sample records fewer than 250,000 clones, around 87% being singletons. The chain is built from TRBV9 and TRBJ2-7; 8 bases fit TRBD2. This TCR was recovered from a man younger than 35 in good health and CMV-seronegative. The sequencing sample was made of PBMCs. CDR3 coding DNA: TGTGCCAGCAGCCCCGGGGGGGACGAGCAGTACTTC. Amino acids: CASSPGGDEQYF.